The T cell receptor (beta chain) described here comes from a study of neurological immune-mediated disorders. Study-wide findings and caveats: Sharing of CDR3 amino acid sequences among expanded clones across subjects was absent, suggesting private repertoires in all groups. Healthy controls had more TCR clonal expansion than multiple sclerosis, which showed the least, whereas HTLV-1-associated myelopathy showed the most.

Noted time point: longitudinal time-point 2. From 2 million PBMCs stored at -80 C, the unsorted libraries were generated. Template-switch 5'RACE cDNA synthesis added a 10-nucleotide unique molecular identifier. TCRdb re-derived calls from the 5' RACE reads in MiXCR, one entry per CDR3 protein. The data contain 70,000 to 95,000 distinct CDR3 sequences, approximately 13% of them singletons. This clonotype was seen ten or more times. Its antigen is not known. Sequencing was done on a sample of PBMCs. This TCR derives from a female donor with HTLV-1-associated myelopathy (HAM/TSP).

The chain's CDR3 is CASSLKQGHEQFF. The CDR3 DNA is TGTGCCAGCAGTTTAAAACAGGGTCATGAGCAGTTCTTC. The chain combines TRBV12-3 or TRBV12-4 with TRBJ2-1, with D maybe TRBD1 (6 bases). The CDR3 sequence is 13 residues long. With 2 bases removed from V and 8 bases from J, the gap between germline ends came to 10 bases.